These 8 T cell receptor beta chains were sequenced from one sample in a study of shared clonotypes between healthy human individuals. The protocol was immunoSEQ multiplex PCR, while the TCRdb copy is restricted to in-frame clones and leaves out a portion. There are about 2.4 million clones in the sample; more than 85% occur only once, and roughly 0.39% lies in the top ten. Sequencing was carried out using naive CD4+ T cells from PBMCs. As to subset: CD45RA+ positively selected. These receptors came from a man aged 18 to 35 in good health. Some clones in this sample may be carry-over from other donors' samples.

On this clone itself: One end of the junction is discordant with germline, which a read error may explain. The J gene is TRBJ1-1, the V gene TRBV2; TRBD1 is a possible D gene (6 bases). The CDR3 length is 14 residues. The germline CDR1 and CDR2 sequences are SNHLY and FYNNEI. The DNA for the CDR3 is TGTGCCAGCTGCCCCCAGGGGTGGAACGCTGAAGCTTTCTTT. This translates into CASCPQGWNAEAFF.

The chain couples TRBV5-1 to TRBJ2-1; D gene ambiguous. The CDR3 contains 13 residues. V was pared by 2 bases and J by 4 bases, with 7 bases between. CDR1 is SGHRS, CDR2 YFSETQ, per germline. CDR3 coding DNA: TGCGCCAGCAGCTTAATTTCATACAATGAGCAGTTCTTC. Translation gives CASSLISYNEQFF.

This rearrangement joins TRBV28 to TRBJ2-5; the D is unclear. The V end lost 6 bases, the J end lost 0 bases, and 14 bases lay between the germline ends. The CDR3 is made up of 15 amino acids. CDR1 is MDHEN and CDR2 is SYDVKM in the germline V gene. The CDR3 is CASSPLRWYQETQYF. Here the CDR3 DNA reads TGTGCCAGCAGCCCCTTGCGTTGGTACCAAGAGACCCAGTACTTC.

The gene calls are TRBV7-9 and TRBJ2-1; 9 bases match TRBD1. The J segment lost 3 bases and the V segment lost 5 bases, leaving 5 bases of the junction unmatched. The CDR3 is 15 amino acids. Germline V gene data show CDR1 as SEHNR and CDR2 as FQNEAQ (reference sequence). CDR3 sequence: CASSVQGAIYNEQFF. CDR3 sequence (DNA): TGTGCCAGCAGCGTACAGGGGGCGATCTACAATGAGCAGTTCTTC. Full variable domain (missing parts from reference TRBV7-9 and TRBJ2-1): DTGVSQNPRHKITKRGQNVTFRCDPISEHNRLYWYRQTLGQGPEFLTYFQNEAQLEKSRLLSDRFSAERPKGSFSTLEIQRTEQGDSAMYLCASSVQGAIYNEQFFGPGTRLTVL.

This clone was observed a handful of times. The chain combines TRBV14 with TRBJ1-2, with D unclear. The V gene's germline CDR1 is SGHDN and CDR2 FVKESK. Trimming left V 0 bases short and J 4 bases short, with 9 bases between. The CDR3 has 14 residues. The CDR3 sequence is CASSQDLESYGYTF. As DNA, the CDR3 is TGTGCCAGCAGCCAAGATCTGGAGTCCTATGGCTACACCTTC.

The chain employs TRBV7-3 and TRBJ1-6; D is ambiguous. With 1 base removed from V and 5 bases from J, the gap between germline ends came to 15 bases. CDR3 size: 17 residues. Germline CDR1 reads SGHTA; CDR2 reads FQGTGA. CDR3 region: CASSLSGRAVDNSPLHF. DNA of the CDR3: TGTGCCAGCAGCTTAAGTGGTCGGGCAGTAGATAATTCACCCCTCCACTTT.

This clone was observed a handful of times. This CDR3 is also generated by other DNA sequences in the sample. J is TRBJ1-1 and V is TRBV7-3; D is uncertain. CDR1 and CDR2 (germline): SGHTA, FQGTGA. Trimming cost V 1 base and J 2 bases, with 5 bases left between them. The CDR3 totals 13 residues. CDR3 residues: CASSLISNTEAFF. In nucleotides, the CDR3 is TGTGCCAGCAGCTTAATATCCAACACTGAAGCTTTCTTT.

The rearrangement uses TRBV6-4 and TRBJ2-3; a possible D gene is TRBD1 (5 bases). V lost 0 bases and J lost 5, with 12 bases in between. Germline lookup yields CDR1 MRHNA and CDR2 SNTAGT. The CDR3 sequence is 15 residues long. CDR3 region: CASSDSGTGRDTQYF. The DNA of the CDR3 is TGTGCCAGCAGTGACTCGGGTACAGGTCGAGATACGCAGTATTTT.